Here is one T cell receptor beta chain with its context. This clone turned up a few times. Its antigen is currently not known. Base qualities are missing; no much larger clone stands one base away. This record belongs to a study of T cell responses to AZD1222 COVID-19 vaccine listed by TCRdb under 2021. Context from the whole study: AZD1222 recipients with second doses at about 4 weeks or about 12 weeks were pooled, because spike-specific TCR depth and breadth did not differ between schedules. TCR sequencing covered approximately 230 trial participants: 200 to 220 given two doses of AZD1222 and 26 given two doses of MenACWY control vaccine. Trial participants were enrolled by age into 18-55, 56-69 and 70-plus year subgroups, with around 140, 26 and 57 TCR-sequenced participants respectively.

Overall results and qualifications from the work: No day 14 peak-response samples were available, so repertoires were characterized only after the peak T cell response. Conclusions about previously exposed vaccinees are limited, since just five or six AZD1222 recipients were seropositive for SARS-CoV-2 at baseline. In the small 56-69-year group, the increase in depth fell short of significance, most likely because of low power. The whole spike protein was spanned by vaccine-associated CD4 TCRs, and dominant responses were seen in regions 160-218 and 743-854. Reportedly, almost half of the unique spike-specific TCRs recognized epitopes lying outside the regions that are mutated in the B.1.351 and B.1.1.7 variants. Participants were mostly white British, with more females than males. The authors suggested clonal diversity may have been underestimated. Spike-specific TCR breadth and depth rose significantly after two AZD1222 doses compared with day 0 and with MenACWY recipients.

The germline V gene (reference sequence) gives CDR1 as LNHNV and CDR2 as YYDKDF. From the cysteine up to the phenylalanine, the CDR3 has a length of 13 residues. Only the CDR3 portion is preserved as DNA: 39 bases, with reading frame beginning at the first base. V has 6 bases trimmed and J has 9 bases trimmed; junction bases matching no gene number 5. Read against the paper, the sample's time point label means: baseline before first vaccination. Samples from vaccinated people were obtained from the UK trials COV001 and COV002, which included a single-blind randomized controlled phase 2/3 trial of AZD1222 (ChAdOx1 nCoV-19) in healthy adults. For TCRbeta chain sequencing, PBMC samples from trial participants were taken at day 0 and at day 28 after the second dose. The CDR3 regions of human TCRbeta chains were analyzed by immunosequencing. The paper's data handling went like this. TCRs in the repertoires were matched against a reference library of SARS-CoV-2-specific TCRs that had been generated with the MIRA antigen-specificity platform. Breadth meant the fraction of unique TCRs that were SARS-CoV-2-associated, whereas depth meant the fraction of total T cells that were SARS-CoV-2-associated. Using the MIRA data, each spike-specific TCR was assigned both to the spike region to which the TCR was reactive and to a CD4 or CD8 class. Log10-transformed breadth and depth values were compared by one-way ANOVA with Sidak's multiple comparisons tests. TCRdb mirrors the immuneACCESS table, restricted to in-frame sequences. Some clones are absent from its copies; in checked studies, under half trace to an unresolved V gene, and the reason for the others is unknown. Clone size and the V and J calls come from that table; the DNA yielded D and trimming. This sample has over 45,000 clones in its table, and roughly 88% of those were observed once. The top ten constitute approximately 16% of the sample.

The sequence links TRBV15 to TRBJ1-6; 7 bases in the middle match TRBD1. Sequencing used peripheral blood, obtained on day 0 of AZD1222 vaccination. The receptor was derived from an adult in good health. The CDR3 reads CATRQGFSSPLHF. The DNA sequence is TGTGCCACCAGACAGGGGTTTAGTTCACCCCTCCACTTT.